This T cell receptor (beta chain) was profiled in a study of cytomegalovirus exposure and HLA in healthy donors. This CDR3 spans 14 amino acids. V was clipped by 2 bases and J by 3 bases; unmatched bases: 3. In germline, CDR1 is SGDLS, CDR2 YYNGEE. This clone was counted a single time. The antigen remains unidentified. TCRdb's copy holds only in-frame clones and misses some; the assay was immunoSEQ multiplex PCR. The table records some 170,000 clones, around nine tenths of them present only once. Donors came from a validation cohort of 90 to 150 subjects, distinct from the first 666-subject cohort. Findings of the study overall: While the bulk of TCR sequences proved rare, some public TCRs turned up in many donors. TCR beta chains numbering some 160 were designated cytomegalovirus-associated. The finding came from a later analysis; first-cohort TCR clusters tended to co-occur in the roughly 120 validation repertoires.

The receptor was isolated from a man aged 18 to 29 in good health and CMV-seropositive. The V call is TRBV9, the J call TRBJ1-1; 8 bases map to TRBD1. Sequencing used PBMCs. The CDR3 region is CASSVQGADTEAFF. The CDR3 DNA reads TGTGCCAGCAGCGTTCAGGGGGCTGACACTGAAGCTTTCTTT.